Reported below is one T cell receptor beta chain. Its recognized antigen is unknown. Base quality data are lacking; no much larger clone is found one base away. The data were taken from a study of blood T cell repertoires in COVID-19 (dated by TCRdb to 2018 to 2021). The study in broad terms: The collaborator samples originated in the United States, Italy and Spain and spanned the acute and convalescent phases of COVID-19. The prospective study material was composed of cDNA or gDNA derived from T cells, B-cell-depleted T cells, or PBMCs. Subjects who had been exposed to COVID-19, were actively infected with it, or had recovered from it provided the deeply sampled blood TCRbeta repertoires that made up the dataset. The repertoires were released in a freely available public database meant as a resource for research on the immune response to SARS-CoV-2. The samples were drawn from two sources: the first 160 participants of the ongoing ImmuneRACE study, and fewer than 1,500 subjects contributed by 6 global collaborators. Nearly every sample came with metadata listing a de-identified subject ID, COVID-19 status, age in years and sex. HLA class I and class II types, where available, came from metadata supplied by the sample provider rather than from assay-based typing.

Broader findings and caveats from the paper: The amount of clinical and demographic metadata varied by source and participant and was provided uncurated.

TCRbeta CDR3 regions were amplified from genomic DNA using the immunoSEQ Assay, a bias-controlled multiplex PCR. Per the authors' processing: The number of nucleated cells in each sample was estimated by amplification of reference gene primers within the assay. Sequence reads were collapsed and filtered to measure the absolute abundance of every unique TCRbeta CDR3 rearrangement. Productive Simpson clonality was computed per sample as the square root of Simpson's diversity index over productive rearrangements. The source is immuneACCESS, and TCRdb retained only in-frame sequences with V and J called. Part of the clones is not carried over; for the studies checked, unresolved V genes explain less than half of this, and the remainder is unexplained. V and J calls and clone size are as listed in that table; D and trimming were resolved from the DNA. In all, the sample holds roughly 280,000 clones, and 80% to 95% of those were seen once. The ten largest make up 2.5% to 3% of the sample.

In the prospective study, participants were roughly 18 to 100 years old, resided in approximately 25 geographic areas of the United States, and were enrolled through a virtual design. Cohort assignment in the prospective study relied on participant-reported clinical history from a screening survey and a study questionnaire. Exposed participants had been in contact with someone with a PCR-confirmed or clinician-diagnosed COVID-19 case within 2 weeks of study entry. Each participant in the prospective study had whole blood, serum and a nasopharyngeal or oropharyngeal swab collected by mobile phlebotomists. Additional blood draws and questionnaires over a roughly two-month period could optionally be provided by prospective study participants. Blood samples from the prospective study were shipped frozen or at room temperature prior to DNA extraction. Here V drops 0 bases and J drops 8 bases, and the junction holds 16 bases not matched to any gene. Taken from cysteine to phenylalanine, the CDR3 has 17 residues. The retained sequence is limited to the CDR3, 51 bases, with the frame set at the first base. CDR1 SQVTM and CDR2 ANQGSEA are derived from the germline V gene.

Sequencing input: PBMCs or T cells enriched from blood (not recorded which). This chain joins TRBV29-1 to TRBJ1-2, with TRBD1 matching 9 junction bases. The clonotype originates from a man aged 40-49 years who had been exposed to COVID-19. The CDR3 protein is CSVEEEGQGHGAGGYTF. The nucleotides are TGCAGCGTTGAAGAAGAGGGACAGGGCCACGGGGCGGGGGGCTACACCTTC.